The source of this T cell receptor beta chain is a study of T cell changes during pregnancy in multiple sclerosis. Only in-frame clones appear in the TCRdb table, and some are missing; sequencing was by immunoSEQ multiplex PCR. Of fewer than 95,000 clones in the sample, 90% to 95% were seen once. Trimming removed 6 bases at V and 7 bases at J, with 22 bases between. Germline V gene sequence: CDR1 SNHLY, CDR2 FYNNEI. This CDR3 is built from 15 residues. The source is a female donor with multiple sclerosis, enrolled in a pregnancy study. The source was peripheral blood, collected in the first trimester of pregnancy. V gene TRBV2 combines with J gene TRBJ2-7; possible D gene TRBD1, 5 bases. CDR3 nucleotides: TGTGCCAGCAGCGCTCAGGGAAACATAGCTCGGGAGCAGTACTTC. Its protein is CASSAQGNIAREQYF.